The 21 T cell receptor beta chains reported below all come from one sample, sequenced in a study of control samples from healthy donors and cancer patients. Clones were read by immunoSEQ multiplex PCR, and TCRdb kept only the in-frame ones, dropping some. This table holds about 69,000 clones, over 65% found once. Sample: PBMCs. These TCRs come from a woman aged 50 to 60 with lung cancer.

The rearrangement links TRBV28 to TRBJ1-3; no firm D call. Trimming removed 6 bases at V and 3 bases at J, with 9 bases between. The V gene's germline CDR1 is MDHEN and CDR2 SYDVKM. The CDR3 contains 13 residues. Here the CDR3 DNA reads TGTGCCAGCAGGCAGACGATTGGAAACACCATATATTTT. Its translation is CASRQTIGNTIYF. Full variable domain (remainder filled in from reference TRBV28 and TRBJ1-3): DVKVTQSSRYLVKRTGEKVFLECVQDMDHENMFWYRQDPGLGLRLIYFSYDVKMKEKGDIPEGYSVSREKKERFSLILESASTNQTSMYLCASRQTIGNTIYFGEGSWLTVV.

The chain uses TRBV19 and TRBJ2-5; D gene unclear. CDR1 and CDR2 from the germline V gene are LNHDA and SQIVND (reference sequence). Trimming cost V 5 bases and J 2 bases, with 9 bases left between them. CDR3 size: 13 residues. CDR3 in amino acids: CASSSPKQETQYF. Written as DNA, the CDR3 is TGTGCCAGTAGTTCCCCAAAGCAAGAGACCCAGTACTTC.

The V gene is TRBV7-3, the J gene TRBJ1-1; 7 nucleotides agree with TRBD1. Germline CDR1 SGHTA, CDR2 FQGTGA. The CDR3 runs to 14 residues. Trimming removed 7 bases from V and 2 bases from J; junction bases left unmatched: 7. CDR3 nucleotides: TGTGCCAGCACCCAAGGACAGGCTAACACTGAAGCTTTCTTT. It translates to CASTQGQANTEAFF.

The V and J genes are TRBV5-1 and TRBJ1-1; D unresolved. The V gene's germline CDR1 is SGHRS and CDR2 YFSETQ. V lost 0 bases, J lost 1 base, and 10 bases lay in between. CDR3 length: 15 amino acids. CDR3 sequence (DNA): TGCGCCAGCAGCTTGGGTTCCCTGCCGAACACTGAAGCTTTCTTT. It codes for CASSLGSLPNTEAFF.

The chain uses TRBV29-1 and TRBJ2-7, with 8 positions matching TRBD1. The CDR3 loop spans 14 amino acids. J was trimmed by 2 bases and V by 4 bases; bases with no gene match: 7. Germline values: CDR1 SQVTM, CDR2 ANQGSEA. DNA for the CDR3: TGCAGCGTTGCAACCGGGACAGGACCCTACGAGCAGTACTTC. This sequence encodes CSVATGTGPYEQYF.

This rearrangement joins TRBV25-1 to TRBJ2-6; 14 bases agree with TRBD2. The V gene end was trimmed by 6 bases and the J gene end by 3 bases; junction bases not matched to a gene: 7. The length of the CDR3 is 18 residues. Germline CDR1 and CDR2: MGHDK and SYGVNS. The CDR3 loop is CASSPTSGGAFGANVLTF. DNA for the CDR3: TGTGCCAGCAGCCCGACTAGCGGGGGGGCTTTTGGGGCCAACGTCCTGACTTTC.

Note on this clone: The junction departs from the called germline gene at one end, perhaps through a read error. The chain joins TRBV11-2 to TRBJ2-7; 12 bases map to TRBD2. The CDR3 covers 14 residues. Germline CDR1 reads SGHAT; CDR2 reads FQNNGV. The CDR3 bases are TGTGCCAGCAGCATGACTAGCGGGGGCGACCTCTTGGACTTC. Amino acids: CASSMTSGGDLLDF.

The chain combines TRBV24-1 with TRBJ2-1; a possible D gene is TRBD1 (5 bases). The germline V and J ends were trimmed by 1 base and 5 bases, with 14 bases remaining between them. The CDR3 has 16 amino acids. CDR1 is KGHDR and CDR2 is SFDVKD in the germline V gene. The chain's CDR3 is CATSDFRGDRNNEQFF. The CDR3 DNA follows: TGTGCCACCAGTGATTTCCGAGGAGACAGAAACAATGAGCAGTTCTTC.

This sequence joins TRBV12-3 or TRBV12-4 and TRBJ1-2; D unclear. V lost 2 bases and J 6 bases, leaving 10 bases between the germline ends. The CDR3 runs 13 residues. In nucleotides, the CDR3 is TGTGCCAGCAGTTTAAAGGTTGGGCATGGCTACACCTTC. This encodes CASSLKVGHGYTF.

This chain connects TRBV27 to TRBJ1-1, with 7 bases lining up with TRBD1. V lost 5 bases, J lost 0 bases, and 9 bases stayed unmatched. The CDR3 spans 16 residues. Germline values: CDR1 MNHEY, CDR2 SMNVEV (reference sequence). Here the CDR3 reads CASSPRQGSMNTEAFF. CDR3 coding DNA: TGTGCCAGCAGTCCGAGACAGGGTTCCATGAACACTGAAGCTTTCTTT.

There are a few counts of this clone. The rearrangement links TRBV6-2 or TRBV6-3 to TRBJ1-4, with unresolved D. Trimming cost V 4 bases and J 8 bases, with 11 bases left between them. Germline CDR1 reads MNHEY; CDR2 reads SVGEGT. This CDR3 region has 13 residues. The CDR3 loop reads CASSSQYREKLFF. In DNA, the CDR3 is TGTGCCAGCAGTTCCCAGTACCGGGAAAAACTGTTTTTT.

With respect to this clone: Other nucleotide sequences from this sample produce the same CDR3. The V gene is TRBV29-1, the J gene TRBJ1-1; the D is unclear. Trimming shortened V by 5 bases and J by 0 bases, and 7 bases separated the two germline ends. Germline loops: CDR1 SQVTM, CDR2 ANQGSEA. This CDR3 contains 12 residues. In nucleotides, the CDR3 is TGCAGCGTTTCGGGCTTGAACACTGAAGCTTTCTTT. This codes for CSVSGLNTEAFF.

CDR3 residues: CASSFGTGNSPLHF. Here the CDR3 DNA reads TGTGCCAGCAGCTTCGGCACTGGGAATTCACCCCTCCACTTT. The V call is TRBV5-6, the J call TRBJ1-6; the D is unclear. Germline V gene data show CDR1 as SGHDT and CDR2 as YYEEEE. V gave up 2 bases and J gave up 7 bases, with 10 bases separating them. This CDR3 is 14 amino acids long.

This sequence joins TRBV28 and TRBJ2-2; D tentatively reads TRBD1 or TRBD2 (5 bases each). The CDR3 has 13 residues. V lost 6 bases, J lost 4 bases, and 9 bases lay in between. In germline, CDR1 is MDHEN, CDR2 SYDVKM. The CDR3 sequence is CASRRGVTGELFF. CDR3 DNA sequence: TGTGCCAGCAGGAGGGGAGTCACCGGGGAGCTGTTTTTT.

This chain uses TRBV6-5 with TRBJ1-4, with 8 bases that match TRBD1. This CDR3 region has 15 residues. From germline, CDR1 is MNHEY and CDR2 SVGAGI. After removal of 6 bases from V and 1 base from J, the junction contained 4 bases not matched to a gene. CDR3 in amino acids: CASRTGGRTNEKLFF. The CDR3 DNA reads TGTGCCAGCAGAACAGGGGGGCGAACTAATGAAAAACTGTTTTTT.

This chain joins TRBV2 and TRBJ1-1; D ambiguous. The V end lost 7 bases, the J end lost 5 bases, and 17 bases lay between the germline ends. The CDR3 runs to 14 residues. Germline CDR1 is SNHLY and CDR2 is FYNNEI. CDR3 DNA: TGTGCCAGCAAAAGAGTCCTAAGTGGAACTGAAGCTTTCTTT. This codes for CASKRVLSGTEAFF.

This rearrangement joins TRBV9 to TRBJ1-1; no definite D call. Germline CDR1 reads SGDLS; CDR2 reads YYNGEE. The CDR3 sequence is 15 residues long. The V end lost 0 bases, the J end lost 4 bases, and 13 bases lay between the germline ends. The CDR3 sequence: CASSVGRGKTTEAFF. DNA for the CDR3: TGTGCCAGCAGCGTAGGTCGAGGGAAGACCACTGAAGCTTTCTTT.

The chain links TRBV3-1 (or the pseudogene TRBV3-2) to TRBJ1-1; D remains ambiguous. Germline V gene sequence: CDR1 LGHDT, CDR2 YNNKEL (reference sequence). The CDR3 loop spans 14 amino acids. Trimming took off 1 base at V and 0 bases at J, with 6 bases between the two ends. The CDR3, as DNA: TGTGCCAGCAGCCAAGGTGAGGTGAACACTGAAGCTTTCTTT. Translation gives CASSQGEVNTEAFF.

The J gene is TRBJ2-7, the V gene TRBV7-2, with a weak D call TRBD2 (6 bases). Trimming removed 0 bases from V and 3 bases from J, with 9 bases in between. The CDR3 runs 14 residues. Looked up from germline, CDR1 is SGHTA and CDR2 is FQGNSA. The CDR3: CASSLAGDFYEQYF. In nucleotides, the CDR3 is TGTGCCAGCAGCTTAGCGGGGGACTTCTACGAGCAGTACTTC.

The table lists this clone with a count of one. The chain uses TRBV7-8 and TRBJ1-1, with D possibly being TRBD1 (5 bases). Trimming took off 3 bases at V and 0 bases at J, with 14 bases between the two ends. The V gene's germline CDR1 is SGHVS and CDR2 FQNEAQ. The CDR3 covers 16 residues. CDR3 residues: CASSFLTGLMNTEAFF. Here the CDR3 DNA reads TGTGCCAGCAGCTTTCTTACGGGACTGATGAACACTGAAGCTTTCTTT.

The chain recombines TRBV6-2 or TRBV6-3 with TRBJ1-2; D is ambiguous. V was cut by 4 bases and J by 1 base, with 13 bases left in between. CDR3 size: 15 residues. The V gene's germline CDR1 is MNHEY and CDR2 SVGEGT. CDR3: CASSSDDTFNYGYTF. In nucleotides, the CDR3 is TGTGCCAGCAGTTCTGATGACACTTTTAACTATGGCTACACCTTC.